The next 12 T cell receptor beta chains were all read from a single sample in a study of cytotoxic CD8 clonotypes in ibrutinib-treated CLL. Repertoires were generated with immunoSEQ multiplex PCR, while TCRdb's copy carries only in-frame clones and drops some. The data contain roughly 250,000 clones, 70% of them seen just once; the ten biggest clones take up about 16%. The specimen comprised PBMCs, sampled after 24 months of ibrutinib treatment. Source of these receptors: a human donor with chronic lymphocytic leukemia.

The chain links TRBV7-2 to TRBJ2-7; D ambiguous. CDR1 is SGHTA and CDR2 is FQGNSA in the germline V gene. The length of the CDR3 is 14 residues. The germline V and J ends were trimmed by 0 bases and 1 base, with 7 bases remaining between them. CDR3 sequence (DNA): TGTGCCAGCAGCTTAGCGTTACTTTCCTACGAGCAGTACTTC. Protein product: CASSLALLSYEQYF. The full variable domain, in which reference TRBV7-2 and TRBJ2-7 provide the parts outside the CDR3, is GAGVSQSPSNKVTEKGKDVELRCDPISGHTALYWYRQSLGQGLEFLIYFQGNSAPDKSGLPSDRFSAERTGGSVSTLTIQRTQQEDSAVYLCASSLALLSYEQYFGPGTRLTVT.

CDR3 residues: CASSFRSSGRINEQFF. The CDR3 coding sequence is TGTGCCAGCAGCTTCAGAAGTAGCGGGAGGATTAATGAGCAGTTCTTC. The genes are TRBV7-9 and TRBJ2-1, with TRBD2 identical over 10 bases. The CDR3 is made up of 16 amino acids. The germline V gene has CDR1 SEHNR and CDR2 FQNEAQ (reference sequence). J gave up 7 bases and V 3 bases, and 9 bases lay outside the gene matches.

J is TRBJ2-6 and V is TRBV5-8; D is uncertain. V was shortened by 4 bases and J by 2 bases, with 13 bases between the two germline ends. This CDR3 has 16 amino acids. The V gene's germline CDR1 is SGHTS and CDR2 YDEGEE. The CDR3 DNA sequence: TGTGCCAGCAGCACGGGTAGAGTTCCTGGGGCCAACGTCCTGACTTTC. Translating gives CASSTGRVPGANVLTF.

The chain joins TRBV9 to TRBJ1-2; 7 nucleotides agree with TRBD1. The germline CDR1 and CDR2 sequences are SGDLS and YYNGEE. With 4 bases clipped from V and 7 bases from J, the junction kept 13 bases outside the gene matches. CDR3 length: 15 residues. The CDR3 nucleotides are TGTGCCAGCAGCACCCTGACAGGGACGGAGGGTGGCTACACCTTC. Translation gives CASSTLTGTEGGYTF. Complete variable domain (other parts from reference TRBV9 and TRBJ1-2): DSGVTQTPKHLITATGQRVTLRCSPRSGDLSVYWYQQSLDQGLQFLIQYYNGEERAKGNILERFSAQQFPDLHSELNLSSLELGDSALYFCASSTLTGTEGGYTFGSGTRLTVV.

The chain links TRBV28 to TRBJ2-1; weak D call: TRBD2 (5 bases). The germline CDR1 and CDR2 sequences are MDHEN and SYDVKM. Trimming left V 6 bases short and J 10 bases short, with 25 bases between. CDR3 length: 16 amino acids. CDR3 sequence: CASRSSPGIPPWEQFF. Here the CDR3 DNA reads TGTGCCAGCAGGTCGTCCCCGGGGATCCCCCCTTGGGAGCAGTTCTTC.

The J gene is TRBJ2-2, the V gene TRBV5-1; D is undetermined. Germline CDR1 is SGHRS and CDR2 is YFSETQ. The CDR3 is 15 residues long. Trimming pared 4 bases from V and 0 bases from J, leaving 10 bases between. The chain's CDR3 is CASSPIRSNTGELFF. The CDR3 DNA sequence: TGCGCCAGCAGCCCGATTAGATCGAACACCGGGGAGCTGTTTTTT. Full variable domain (missing parts from reference TRBV5-1 and TRBJ2-2): KAGVTQTPRYLIKTRGQQVTLSCSPISGHRSVSWYQQTPGQGLQFLFEYFSETQRNKGNFPGRFSGRQFSNSRSEMNVSTLELGDSALYLCASSPIRSNTGELFFGEGSRLTVL.

This clone was seen once. The V gene is TRBV10-3, the J gene TRBJ2-7, with D unresolved. Trimming removed 7 bases from V and 3 bases from J, with 13 bases in between. The CDR3 covers 13 residues. CDR1 ENHRY and CDR2 SYGVKD come from the germline V gene. Written as DNA, the CDR3 is TGTGCCATCACCCCCTCCACCGGCTACGAGCAGTACTTC. This encodes CAITPSTGYEQYF.

V is TRBV11-3 and J is TRBJ2-1, with 12 bases lining up with TRBD2. Germline V gives CDR1 SGHNT, CDR2 YENEEA. The CDR3 sequence is 19 residues long. The trim removed 0 bases at V and 0 bases at J, leaving 6 bases unmatched. The CDR3 is CASSLDRLAGGPSYNEQFF. The DNA for the CDR3 is TGTGCCAGCAGCTTAGATCGTCTAGCGGGAGGGCCCTCCTACAATGAGCAGTTCTTC. The variable domain in full, with the rest retrieved from reference TRBV11-3 and TRBJ2-1, is EAGVVQSPRYKIIEKKQPVAFWCNPISGHNTLYWYLQNLGQGPELLIRYENEEAVDDSQLPKDRFSAERLKGVDSTLKIQPAELGDSAVYLCASSLDRLAGGPSYNEQFFGPGTRLTVL.

As to this clone: This same CDR3 is encoded by further DNA sequences in the sample. V gene TRBV9 combines with J gene TRBJ2-7; 7 bases line up with TRBD2. Germline loops: CDR1 SGDLS, CDR2 YYNGEE. The CDR3 runs 15 residues. With V trimmed by 0 bases and J by 0 bases, 3 bases remained unmatched. CDR3 in amino acids: CASSVEAGSSYEQYF. CDR3 in DNA: TGTGCCAGCAGCGTAGAAGCGGGAAGCTCCTACGAGCAGTACTTC.

Concerning this clone: One junction end disagrees with the germline gene, perhaps due to a read error. The CDR3 DNA is TGTGCCAGCAGTTCCATCCGGGAGCTGTTCTTC. Encoded protein: CASSSIRELFF. This sequence joins TRBV28 and TRBJ2-1; D is perhaps TRBD2 (6 bases). The germline V gene has CDR1 MDHEN and CDR2 SYDVKM. The CDR3 has 11 amino acids.

The V call is TRBV4-1, the J call TRBJ2-1, with 7 bases fitting TRBD2. The CDR3 runs to 16 residues. V shed 0 bases, J shed 0 bases, and the junction held 2 bases outside the gene matches. Germline V gene lookup returns CDR1 MGHRA and CDR2 YSYEKL. In DNA, the CDR3 is TGCGCCAGCAGCCAAGAAGCGGGGAGCTCCTACAATGAGCAGTTCTTC. The encoded protein is CASSQEAGSSYNEQFF.

The chain has TRBV7-3 and TRBJ2-1; TRBD2 is a possible D gene (6 bases). V dropped 6 bases and J dropped 9 bases, with 9 bases sitting between them. The CDR3 runs to 11 residues. The germline V gene has CDR1 SGHTA and CDR2 FQGTGA. The CDR3 here is CASSSGGEQFF. For the CDR3, the DNA is TGTGCCAGCAGTTCCGGGGGTGAGCAGTTCTTC.